Below are 11 T cell receptor beta chains sequenced from a single sample in a study of blood T cell repertoires in COVID-19. Repertoires were generated with immunoSEQ multiplex PCR, while TCRdb's copy carries only in-frame clones and drops some. The table has about 200,000 clones, approximately 90% seen once; the top ten hold approximately 6%. The sample was peripheral blood. The receptors come from a man older than 75 with acute or convalescent COVID-19.

This chain joins TRBV28 and TRBJ2-2; 7 bases are shared with TRBD2. CDR1 MDHEN and CDR2 SYDVKM come from the germline V gene. The trim removed 6 bases at V and 4 bases at J, leaving 5 bases unmatched. The CDR3 is made up of 14 amino acids. The DNA of the CDR3 is TGTGCCAGCAGCGGGGGGAAGGCCACCGGGGAGCTGTTTTTT. Its translation: CASSGGKATGELFF.

J is TRBJ2-1 and V is TRBV4-1, with 8 bases fitting TRBD2. V shed 0 bases and J 8 bases; nucleotides not matched to a gene: 12. The CDR3 has 17 amino acids. From germline, CDR1 is MGHRA and CDR2 YSYEKL. CDR3 residues: CASSQDPRTSWRDEQFF. CDR3 coding DNA: TGCGCCAGCAGCCAAGATCCCCGGACTAGCTGGCGTGATGAGCAGTTCTTC.

The chain has TRBV30 and TRBJ1-1; TRBD1 agrees at 8 bases. Germline-derived CDR1 and CDR2 are GTSNPN and SVGIG (reference sequence). The CDR3 totals 12 residues. V lost 3 bases, J lost 9 bases, and 6 bases stayed unmatched. The CDR3 protein is CAWSAGQGKAFF. The CDR3 DNA reads as TGTGCCTGGAGCGCTGGACAGGGTAAAGCTTTCTTT. The full variable domain, with the rest looked up from reference TRBV30 and TRBJ1-1, is SQTIHQWPATLVQPVGSPLSLECTVEGTSNPNLYWYRQAAGRGLQLLFYSVGIGQISSEVPQNLSASRPQDRQFILSSKKLLLSDSGFYLCAWSAGQGKAFFGQGTRLTVV.

This clone was seen just once. The chain joins TRBV24-1 to TRBJ2-3; 8 bases are a match to TRBD1. Germline trimming cut 3 bases from V and 0 bases from J; bases unmatched to any gene: 7. Germline V lookup: CDR1 KGHDR, CDR2 SFDVKD. CDR3 length: 17 residues. The CDR3 region has the DNA TGTGCCACCAGTGATCCTCGGACAGGGTTGAGCACAGATACGCAGTATTTT. Residues: CATSDPRTGLSTDTQYF.

The rearrangement links TRBV19 to TRBJ1-4; D call uncertain. The length of the CDR3 is 14 residues. Trimming stripped 5 bases from V and 8 bases from J, with 15 bases between. Germline CDR1 is LNHDA and CDR2 is SQIVND (reference sequence). The CDR3 region has the DNA TGTGCCAGTAGTTTGGCATTTAACGGGGAAAAACTGTTTTTT. This translates into CASSLAFNGEKLFF.

The genes are TRBV29-1 and TRBJ2-3, with 9 bases that match TRBD1. This CDR3 has 15 amino acids. Germline trimming cut 4 bases from V and 2 bases from J; bases unmatched to any gene: 7. CDR1 is SQVTM and CDR2 is ANQGSEA in the germline V gene. CDR3 amino acids: CSVGGQGGPTDTQYF. In DNA, the CDR3 is TGCAGCGTTGGGGGACAGGGAGGCCCCACAGATACGCAGTATTTT.

This clone occurred a few times. This chain links TRBV9 with TRBJ2-2, with D possibly being TRBD2 (6 bases). Per the germline V gene, CDR1 is SGDLS and CDR2 is YYNGEE. Trimming took off 0 bases at V and 1 base at J, with 10 bases between the two ends. This CDR3 is built from 16 residues. CDR3 DNA: TGTGCCAGCAGCGTAGTGGGACTCTTGAACACCGGGGAGCTGTTTTTT. It yields the protein CASSVVGLLNTGELFF.

V is TRBV29-1 and J is TRBJ2-3, with a weak D call TRBD2 (5 bases). Germline V CDR1 and CDR2: SQVTM, ANQGSEA. The CDR3 covers 14 residues. The V end was cut by 4 bases, the J end by 2 bases, with 13 bases between. CDR3: CSVASSGFTDTQYF. The CDR3 DNA reads as TGCAGCGTTGCATCCAGCGGATTCACAGATACGCAGTATTTT.

The chain is built from TRBV3-1 (or the pseudogene TRBV3-2) and TRBJ1-3, with 8 bases that match TRBD1. CDR1 and CDR2 from the germline V gene are LGHDT and YNNKEL (reference sequence). CDR3 length: 17 residues. V dropped 6 bases and J dropped 4; count of bases not matched to a gene: 14. CDR3 loop: CASSPTPQGAGGNTIYF. CDR3 bases: TGTGCCAGCAGTCCGACCCCCCAGGGGGCGGGGGGAAACACCATATATTTT.

This clone was observed a handful of times. This chain uses TRBV6-2 or TRBV6-3 with TRBJ2-1, with 10 positions matching TRBD2. This CDR3 comprises 12 residues. Germline V gives CDR1 MNHEY, CDR2 SVGEGT. Germline trimming cut 4 bases from V and 13 bases from J; bases unmatched to any gene: 4. CDR3 DNA sequence: TGTGCCAGCAGTTCTAGCGGGAGCGGCCAGTTCTTC. Its protein is CASSSSGSGQFF.

This chain connects TRBV28 to TRBJ1-2; D ambiguous. The CDR3 length is 15 residues. The V gene lost 10 bases and the J gene lost 8 bases, with 26 bases spanning the gap. Germline CDR1 and CDR2: MDHEN and SYDVKM. CDR3 DNA: TGTGCCACCGAAGCCCTCGGAGGGCCAAGGGAGGGCTACACCTTC. It specifies CATEALGGPREGYTF.